The sample holds a few counts of the clone carrying this TCR beta chain. The sample comes from a study of CD8 T cells in Susac syndrome. V was shortened by 2 bases and J by 6 bases, with 13 bases between the two germline ends. The CDR3 is 14 amino acids. CDR1 is MNHEY, CDR2 SMNVEV, per germline (reference sequence). RNA amounts of about 0.5 to 1 ug underwent reverse transcription with random hexamers. TCRdb re-called the immunoSEQ multiplex PCR reads through MiXCR, storing one row per CDR3 protein. This repertoire shows a few hundred thousand distinct CDR3 sequences, about 95% found once; its top ten account for 0.085% to 0.1%.

The source of this sequence is a human donor with multiple sclerosis. The sample taken for sequencing was CD4+ T cells from PBMCs. The chain combines TRBV27 with TRBJ1-1; tentative D call: TRBD1 (6 bases). CDR3 nucleotide sequence: TGTGCCAGCAGTTTAGGGCAGGGGAGGGCTGAAGCTTTCTTT. This codes for CASSLGQGRAEAFF.